What follows is one T cell receptor (beta chain) and its context. CDR1 and CDR2 (germline): ENHRY, SYGVKD. The V end lost 10 bases, the J end lost 3 bases, and 18 bases lay between the germline ends. This CDR3 region has 14 residues. The data belong to a study of blood T cell repertoires in COVID-19. On the study more broadly: Both acute and convalescent COVID-19 samples were obtained from the United States, Italy and Spain. In each case, the material was cDNA or gDNA derived from T cells, B-cell-depleted T cells, or PBMCs.

Seattle participants joined during active infection and were tracked over time. Authors' processing steps: Reference gene primers were amplified, and this amplification served to estimate nucleated cell counts. The assay was immunoSEQ multiplex PCR, and TCRdb's table has in-frame clones only and misses some. The D gene and trimming were derived from the DNA, and the V and J assignments and clone size from that table. The data contain some 310,000 clones, 75% to 90% of them singletons. Material: peripheral blood. The TCR was taken from a woman under 40 with COVID-19, enrolled during active disease. J is TRBJ1-1 and V is TRBV10-3, with TRBD1 as a possible D gene (6 bases). CDR3 region: CATHPRGTDTEAFF. The CDR3 DNA sequence: TGTGCCACCCACCCCAGGGGTACGGACACTGAAGCTTTCTTT.